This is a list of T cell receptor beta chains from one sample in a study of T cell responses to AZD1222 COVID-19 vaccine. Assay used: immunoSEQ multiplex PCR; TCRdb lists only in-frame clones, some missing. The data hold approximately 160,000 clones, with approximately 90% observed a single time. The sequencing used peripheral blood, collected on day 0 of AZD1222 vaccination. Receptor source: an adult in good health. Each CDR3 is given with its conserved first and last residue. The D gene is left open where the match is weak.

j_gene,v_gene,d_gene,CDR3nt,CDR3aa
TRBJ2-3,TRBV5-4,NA,TGTGCCAGCAGCTTGGACGGCGCTAGCACAGATACGCAGTATTTT,CASSLDGASTDTQYF
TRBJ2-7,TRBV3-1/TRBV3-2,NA,TGTGCCAGCAGCCAAGCCCCTGGTAAATCCTACGAGCAGTACTTC,CASSQAPGKSYEQYF
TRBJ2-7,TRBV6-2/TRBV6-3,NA,TGTGCCAGCAGTTACTCGATGGTCAGGAAACCCTACGAGCAGTACTTC,CASSYSMVRKPYEQYF
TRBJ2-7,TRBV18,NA,TGTGCCAGCTCACCATTTACGGGGAGCGAGCAGTACTTC,CASSPFTGSEQYF
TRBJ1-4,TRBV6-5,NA,TGTGCCAGCAGGGAGACGGTTAATGAAAAACTGTTTTTT,CASRETVNEKLFF
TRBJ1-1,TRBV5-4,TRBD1,TGTGCCAGCAGCTCCATGACAGGGCGCCTTTTGAACACTGAAGCTTTCTTT,CASSSMTGRLLNTEAFF
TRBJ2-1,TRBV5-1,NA,TGCGCCAGCAGCTCCTCCTCGGCCCCTGTCAATGAGCAGTTCTTC,CASSSSSAPVNEQFF
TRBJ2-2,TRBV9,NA,TGTGCCAGCAGCCTCCGGGACAAGACCGGGGAGCTGTTTTTT,CASSLRDKTGELFF
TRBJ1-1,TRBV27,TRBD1,TGTGCCAGCAGTTTATCCCGGGACAGGGAAGCTTTCTTT,CASSLSRDREAFF
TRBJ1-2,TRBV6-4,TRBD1,TGTGCCAGCAGCCCGGCCGGGACAGCGGCGACCGATGGCTACACCTTC,CASSPAGTAATDGYTF
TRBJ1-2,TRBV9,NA,TGTGCCAGCAGCTTCACTGGGGAAGGGCTCTATGGCTACACCTTC,CASSFTGEGLYGYTF
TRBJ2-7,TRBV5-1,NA,TGCGCCAGCAGCTCACCGGGACTTTCCTACGAGCAGTACTTC,CASSSPGLSYEQYF
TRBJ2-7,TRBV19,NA,TGTGCGTCCGGGTCCTCCTACGAGCAGTACTTC,CASGSSYEQYF
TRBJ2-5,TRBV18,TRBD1,TGTGCCAGCTCGCCGGGACAGGGTCTGGAGACCCAGTACTTC,CASSPGQGLETQYF
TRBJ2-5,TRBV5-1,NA,TGCGCCAGCAGGGGGAATCCCGATGAGACCCAGTACTTC,CASRGNPDETQYF
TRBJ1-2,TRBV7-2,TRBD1,TGTGCCAGCGAGGGACAGAACTATGGCTACACCTTC,CASEGQNYGYTF